The source of this T cell receptor beta chain is a study of cytomegalovirus exposure and HLA in healthy donors. Germline CDR1 SGHRS, CDR2 YFSETQ. This CDR3 has 14 amino acids. V lost 2 bases, J lost 3 bases, and 11 bases lay in between. This PCR relied on a set of 60 Vbeta primers and 13 Jbeta primers. Produced via immunoSEQ multiplex PCR; TCRdb's table is partial and in-frame only. Of approximately 74,000 clones in the sample, 65% to 85% are singletons; the top ten hold 2.5% to 3%. The rearrangement joins TRBV5-1 to TRBJ2-5; a weak D match, TRBD2 (5 bases). This sequence was found in a woman under 40 in good health and CMV-seronegative. The specimen sequenced was PBMCs. The CDR3: CASSFRTSKETQYF. The CDR3 nucleotides are TGCGCCAGCAGCTTTAGGACTTCAAAAGAGACCCAGTACTTC. Drawing the rest from reference TRBV5-1 and TRBJ2-5, the complete variable domain is KAGVTQTPRYLIKTRGQQVTLSCSPISGHRSVSWYQQTPGQGLQFLFEYFSETQRNKGNFPGRFSGRQFSNSRSEMNVSTLELGDSALYLCASSFRTSKETQYFGPGTRLLVL.